This record concerns one T cell receptor (beta chain) sequence. The antigen is undetermined. This CDR3 is 17 amino acids long. J was trimmed by 0 bases and V by 0 bases; bases with no gene match: 6. CDR1 is MGHRA, CDR2 YSYEKL, per germline. This entry belongs to a study of blood T cells in healthy people across ages. Study-wide results and caveats: Naive CD4+ cell counts and diversity both ran higher in long-lived than in aged donors.

A second PCR of roughly 7 to 11 cycles used a sample-barcoded 5' primer and a J-beta primer mix. TCRdb itself ran the 5' RACE reads through MiXCR, one entry per CDR3 protein. Among roughly 560,000 distinct CDR3 sequences listed, nearly 25% were seen once. These same data were also listed under a study on T cells of mothers and their children.

Sequencing used blood. The receptor's source is a boy between 10 and 17 years old in good health. The chain recombines TRBV4-1 with TRBJ2-7; TRBD2 matches at 9 bases. CDR3 region: CASSQEGLAGISYEQYF. CDR3 bases: TGCGCCAGCAGCCAAGAAGGGCTAGCGGGAATCTCCTACGAGCAGTACTTC.